This is a list of T cell receptor beta chains from one sample in a study of blood T cell repertoires in COVID-19. Produced via immunoSEQ multiplex PCR; TCRdb's table is partial and in-frame only. This table has under 300,000 clones, roughly 82% appearing once. The sequencing input was peripheral blood. These receptor sequences come from a woman between 40 and 55 years old who had recovered from COVID-19. CDR3s include the opening cysteine and the closing phenylalanine or tryptophan. Each record gives: D gene, V gene, CDR3 length, J gene, clone size, CDR3 protein, CDR3 DNA. The D gene is left open where the match is weak. Where a row states a size, it is once, few, many or the class of an expanded clone; other rows omit it.

-	TRBV7-9	13	TRBJ2-3	once	CASSARGTDTQYF	TGTGCCAGCAGCGCCCGGGGGACAGATACGCAGTATTTT
TRBD1	TRBV29-1	15	TRBJ2-5	-	CSVESRDRGMETQYF	TGCAGCGTTGAATCCCGCGACAGGGGGATGGAGACCCAGTACTTC
-	TRBV7-2	15	TRBJ1-2	-	CASSAPDQGNYGYTF	TGTGCCAGCAGTGCTCCCGATCAGGGGAACTATGGCTACACCTTC
TRBD1	TRBV28	15	TRBJ1-5	-	CASSSTGSTNQPQHF	TGTGCCAGCAGTTCGACAGGGTCAACCAATCAGCCCCAGCATTTT
-	TRBV28	14	TRBJ2-7	-	CASSSGTHSYEQYF	TGTGCCAGCAGTTCCGGGACACACTCCTACGAGCAGTACTTC
-	TRBV7-9	12	TRBJ1-1	-	CASSGGGTEAFF	TGTGCCAGCTCGGGGGGTGGCACTGAAGCTTTCTTT
-	TRBV5-1	14	TRBJ2-1	-	CASSSWTDNNEQFF	TGCGCCAGCAGCTCCTGGACAGACAACAATGAGCAGTTCTTC
-	TRBV7-2	13	TRBJ2-3	-	CASSPTRGDTQYF	TGTGCCAGCAGCCCCACCCGGGGGGATACGCAGTATTTT
TRBD1	TRBV5-1	18	TRBJ1-3	-	CASSLVDRGPSSGNTIYF	TGCGCCAGCAGCTTGGTGGACAGGGGTCCTTCCTCTGGAAACACCATATATTTT
-	TRBV2	14	TRBJ2-7	-	CASSEGLAIYEQYF	TGTGCCAGCAGTGAGGGTCTAGCGATCTACGAGCAGTACTTC
-	TRBV2	14	TRBJ2-5	-	CATIPRTAQETQYF	TGTGCCACCATCCCGCGGACAGCCCAAGAGACCCAGTACTTC